Below, 2 T cell receptor beta chains from the same sample are listed, as sequenced in a study of T cell repertoires in cytomegalovirus infection. TCRdb itself ran the reads through MiXCR, one entry per CDR3 protein. The sample includes about 360,000 distinct CDR3 sequences, 15% to 20% seen only once; the top ten take less than 9.5%. The sequenced material came from PBMCs. These receptors were obtained from a human donor in good health (CMV status not recorded). Some clones in this sample may be carry-over from other donors' samples.

The chain recombines TRBV20-1 with TRBJ2-3; TRBD2 agrees at 12 bases. V lost 3 bases, J lost 3 bases, and 4 bases stayed unmatched. The V gene's germline CDR1 is DFQATT and CDR2 SNEGSKA (reference sequence). The CDR3 extends over 15 amino acids. In nucleotides, the CDR3 is TGCAGTGCTAGCAGAGGACTAGCGGGAACAGATACGCAGTATTTT. Amino acid sequence: CSASRGLAGTDTQYF.

The V call is TRBV6-5, the J call TRBJ1-3; D remains unclear. The V end was cut by 8 bases, the J end by 8 bases, with 10 bases between. From germline, CDR1 is MNHEY and CDR2 SVGAGI. CDR3 length: 11 amino acids. This CDR3 reads CASRRLDTIYF. The CDR3 DNA sequence: TGTGCCAGCCGGAGGTTAGACACCATATATTTT.